This T cell receptor (beta chain) was identified in a study of CD8+CD57+ T cells in acquired aplastic anemia. The overall study: The sorted CD4+ and CD8+ cells yielded an average about 3.3 ug of DNA.

Whoever was chosen for sequencing had shown CD8+CD57+ cell expansion by flow cytometry. Severe acquired aplastic anemia was present in every patient. Prior therapy had not been administered to any patient at the time of blood sampling. The template for TCR beta VDJ and CDR3 sequence profiling was genomic DNA. TCRdb re-called the reads with MiXCR, one entry per CDR3 protein. The data contain about 120,000 distinct CDR3 sequences, approximately 61% of them singletons. Germline CDR1 SGHAT, CDR2 FQNNGV. V was cut by 5 bases and J by 3 bases, with 21 bases left in between. This CDR3 has 17 residues. Whole-study results and caveats: Patients and controls shared under 30 CD8+ CDR3 sequences, highly expressed in patients.

As regards this clonotype: Its antigen is still unknown. This may come from a read error, since a much larger clone is one base off.

The J gene is TRBJ2-3, the V gene TRBV11-2, with a tentative D call TRBD2 (6 bases). This TCR came from a human donor with aplastic anemia. Sequenced sample: sorted CD4+, CD8+, or CD8+CD57+ T cells (not recorded which) from PBMCs. In DNA form, the CDR3 reads TGTGCCAGCAGCCCCCTGCGGGGTAGAAGCTGGACAGATACGCAGTATTTT. Protein product: CASSPLRGRSWTDTQYF.